The next 15 T cell receptor beta chains were all read from a single sample in a study of blood T cells in healthy people across ages. A sample-barcoded 5' primer and a J-beta primer mix were used in a second PCR of about 7 to 11 cycles. TCRdb recomputed calls from the 5' RACE reads with MiXCR, one row per CDR3 protein. The table records some 1.5 million distinct CDR3 sequences, about 28% of them present only once. The sequencing input was blood. The receptors here all came from a woman between 25 and 40 years old in good health.

This clonotype has only one observation. A junction end diverges from the germline sequence, so it may reflect a read error. The V and J genes are TRBV3-1 and TRBJ2-2; D unclear. The CDR3 sequence is 14 residues long. Germline-derived CDR1 and CDR2 are LGHDT and YNNKEL (reference sequence). CDR3 bases: TGTTCCAGCAGCCTCACCCCCGTAACCGGGGAGCTGTTTTTT. It is translated as CSSSLTPVTGELFF.

This clonotype was found many times. The rearrangement joins TRBV5-1 to TRBJ2-7; tentative D call: TRBD1 (6 bases). This CDR3 comprises 17 residues. V was shortened by 8 bases and J by 2 bases, with 26 bases between the two germline ends. Germline lookup yields CDR1 SGHRS and CDR2 YFSETQ. This chain's CDR3 is CASEGQPHRMVAYEQYF. The CDR3, as DNA: TGCGCCAGTGAGGGACAACCTCATCGGATGGTAGCCTACGAGCAGTACTTC.

The J gene is TRBJ2-3, the V gene TRBV28, with a weak D call TRBD1 (5 bases). CDR1 is MDHEN and CDR2 is SYDVKM in the germline V gene. Deletions cut 7 bases from V and 7 bases from J, with 12 bases between. This CDR3 has 12 residues. CDR3 nucleotide sequence: TGTGCCAGCACCGCAGGGCTGAATACGCAGTATTTT. This gives the protein CASTAGLNTQYF.

As to this clonotype: An end of the junction differs from the germline gene, which may be a read error. This chain uses TRBV10-3 with TRBJ2-1; D possibly uses TRBD1 or TRBD2 (5 bases each). This CDR3 region has 12 residues. The V gene's germline CDR1 is ENHRY and CDR2 SYGVKD. CDR3 sequence reads: CAIGEVGDEQFF. The CDR3 DNA follows: TGTGCCATCGGTGAGGTAGGGGACGAGCAGTTCTTC.

This chain links TRBV21-1 with TRBJ1-3. TRBV21-1 is given as a pseudogene. This CDR3 region has 15 residues. The CDR3 coding sequence is TGTGCCAGCAGCTTAGGACGGATCTCTGGAAACACCATATATTTT. It specifies CASSLGRISGNTIYF.

This clonotype has ten or more counts. The V gene is TRBV12-3 or TRBV12-4, the J gene TRBJ2-7; a possible D gene is TRBD2 (6 bases). The germline V and J ends were trimmed by 6 bases and 7 bases, with 22 bases remaining between them. This CDR3 contains 15 residues. The CDR3 coding sequence is TGTGCCAGCAGCCCCGGACTTTGGAGGGGACTTGAGCAGTACTTC. It codes for CASSPGLWRGLEQYF.

This rearrangement joins TRBV20-1 to TRBJ1-2; D is unclear. V lost 1 base, J lost 4 bases, and 16 bases lay in between. The CDR3 is 15 amino acids. CDR1 and CDR2 (germline): DFQATT, SNEGSKA (reference sequence). CDR3 DNA sequence: TGCAGTGCTAGAGGAATGAGTCTGGGCAGCTATGGCTACACCTTC. Residues: CSARGMSLGSYGYTF.

This clonotype has at least ten counts. The rearrangement uses TRBV21-1 and TRBJ2-7; TRBD1 is the table's D call and was not checked against the DNA. TRBV21-1 is a recognized pseudogene. The CDR3 contains 14 residues. CDR3 nucleotide sequence: TGTGCCAGCACTGCCCCCGGGCGCCTCCCCGAGCAGTACTTC. Its translation is CASTAPGRLPEQYF.

This clonotype was found many times. J is TRBJ2-1 and V is TRBV4-1; tentatively, D is TRBD2 (5 bases). Between the trimmed V and J ends, which lost 0 bases and 0 bases, there was a span of 9 bases. The CDR3 covers 16 residues. Germline values: CDR1 MGHRA, CDR2 YSYEKL. DNA of the CDR3: TGCGCCAGCAGCCAAGATGCAGGAGGCTCCTACAATGAGCAGTTCTTC. As protein: CASSQDAGGSYNEQFF.

The chain carries TRBV30 and TRBJ2-5, with 8 bases fitting TRBD2. CDR1 is GTSNPN and CDR2 is SVGIG in the germline V gene (reference sequence). This CDR3 contains 13 residues. V was pared by 2 bases and J by 3 bases, with 2 bases of the junction left unmatched. The CDR3 is CAWSSGGEETQYF. CDR3 coding DNA: TGTGCCTGGAGTAGCGGGGGTGAAGAGACCCAGTACTTC.

The chain couples TRBV7-8 to TRBJ1-3; D is unresolved. V lost 4 bases to trimming and J lost 3 bases, with 13 bases between them. This CDR3 has 15 amino acids. Germline V gene sequence: CDR1 SGHVS, CDR2 FQNEAQ. This CDR3 reads CASSSPGLNGNTIYF. DNA of the CDR3: TGTGCCAGCAGCTCGCCGGGCCTGAATGGAAACACCATATATTTT.

The chain employs TRBV4-1 and TRBJ2-2; a weak D match, TRBD1 (5 bases). The length of the CDR3 is 14 residues. Trimming took 6 bases from V and 1 from J, leaving 9 bases between them. CDR1 is MGHRA, CDR2 YSYEKL, per germline. This CDR3 is CASRFQGNTGELFF. Here the CDR3 DNA reads TGCGCCAGCAGGTTCCAGGGGAACACCGGGGAGCTGTTTTTT.

This clonotype appeared a few times. The genes are TRBV20-1 and TRBJ2-5, with 7 bases that match TRBD2. The germline CDR1 and CDR2 sequences are DFQATT and SNEGSKA (reference sequence). The CDR3 covers 15 residues. The ends lost 5 bases at V and 5 bases at J; junction bases unmatched: 14. The CDR3 here is CSAPEEREGWETQYF. The CDR3 nucleotides read TGCAGTGCTCCAGAGGAGCGGGAAGGTTGGGAGACCCAGTACTTC.

This clonotype was detected ten times or more. The chain is built from TRBV24-1 and TRBJ2-7; D uncertain. CDR3 length equals 13 residues. V lost 3 bases and J 2 bases, leaving 7 bases between the germline ends. Germline V lookup: CDR1 KGHDR, CDR2 SFDVKD. The DNA of the CDR3 is TGTGCCACCAGTGATCCTACAGCCTACGAGCAGTACTTC. It codes for CATSDPTAYEQYF.

A remark on this clonotype: The junction departs from germline at one end; a sequencing error may be responsible. The gene calls are TRBV5-4 and TRBJ2-5; maybe TRBD2 (5 bases). The CDR3 is 14 residues long. Germline CDR1 is SGHNT and CDR2 is YYREEE (reference sequence). The CDR3 here is CVSRQDLVYDEQYF. Here the CDR3 DNA reads TGTGTCAGCAGGCAGGACTTGGTTTACGATGAGCAGTACTTC.